A selection of T cell receptor beta chains follows, all from one sample in a study of shared clonotypes between healthy human individuals. TCRdb's copy holds only in-frame clones and misses some; the assay was immunoSEQ multiplex PCR. The data contain about 1,800,000 clones, approximately 95% of them singletons. The sample consisted of naive CD8+ T cells sorted from blood. The source is a man aged 18 to 30 in good health. CDR3s include the opening cysteine and the closing phenylalanine or tryptophan. Each record gives: J gene, V gene, clone size, D gene, CDR3 DNA, CDR3 protein. D genes are given only for firm matches. For some rows the clone size is stated as once, few or many, or as a class when expanded; others skip it.

TRBJ1-5 TRBV27 once TRBD1 TGTGCCAGCAGTTTCAGACAGGGGAATCAGCCCCAGCATTTT CASSFRQGNQPQHF
TRBJ2-1 TRBV5-6 . . TGTGCCAGCAGCTCTATCCCCACGGGAATGGATGAGCAGTTCTTC CASSSIPTGMDEQFF
TRBJ2-5 TRBV27 . TRBD1 TGTGCCAGCGGCGACAGGGATCAAGAGACCCAGTACTTC CASGDRDQETQYF
TRBJ1-2 TRBV2 . . TGTGCCAGCAGTGAGAGCAGTCCCAGCTATGGCTACACCTTC CASSESSPSYGYTF
TRBJ2-1 TRBV29-1 . TRBD2 TGCAGCGTTGATGGAGCGGGAGTGTTGGGTGAGCAGTTCTTC CSVDGAGVLGEQFF
TRBJ1-2 TRBV27 . . TGTGCCAGCAGTCAGGGGTTTGCGGGCTATGGCTACACCTTC CASSQGFAGYGYTF
TRBJ1-2 TRBV9 once . TGTGCCAGCAGCCCCAACGCGGGGGATGGCTACACCTTC CASSPNAGDGYTF
TRBJ1-4 TRBV29-1 . . TGCAGCGTTCGGGCTTCGAATGAAAAACTGTTTTTT CSVRASNEKLFF
TRBJ2-7 TRBV7-9 . TRBD2 TGTGCCAGCAGCCCCCCGGGACTAGCCAACGAGCAGTACTTC CASSPPGLANEQYF
TRBJ2-5 TRBV4-1 . . TGCGCCAGCAGCCAAGTTTTACTAGCTAGGGAGACCCAGTACTTC CASSQVLLARETQYF
TRBJ1-5 TRBV4-1 . . TGCGCCAGCAGCCAAGTTGGTCCGTCTCAGCCCCAGCATTTT CASSQVGPSQPQHF
TRBJ2-3 TRBV4-3 . TRBD2 TGCGCCAGCAGCCAAGGCGGGCTTACTAGCGGGAGTATCGCAGATACGCAGTATTTT CASSQGGLTSGSIADTQYF
TRBJ2-3 TRBV9 . . TGTGCCAGCAGCGTAGAAGGCTCAGGAGATACGCAGTATTTT CASSVEGSGDTQYF
TRBJ1-1 TRBV6-6 . . TGTGCCAGCAGTTACTTAGTCAGGGGAGACACTGAAGCTTTCTTT CASSYLVRGDTEAFF
TRBJ2-1 TRBV6-5 . TRBD1 TGTGCCAGCAGTATGACAGGGTTCTACAATGAGCAGTTCTTC CASSMTGFYNEQFF
TRBJ2-1 TRBV5-6 . TRBD1 TGTGCCAGCAGCCCCGGGACAGCGCCCTTCTACAATGAGCAGTTCTTC CASSPGTAPFYNEQFF
TRBJ2-7 TRBV10-3 . TRBD1 TGTGCCATCAGCGGGATGGAGGACAGGGACCCTTACGAGCAGTACTTC CAISGMEDRDPYEQYF
TRBJ2-1 TRBV6-5 . . TGTGCCAGCAGTTACTCAGTCCATGGCCATGAGCAGTTCTTC CASSYSVHGHEQFF
TRBJ1-5 TRBV28 . . TGTGCCAGCAGTCTCCGGGCCTCCTATAGCAATCAGCCCCAGCATTTT CASSLRASYSNQPQHF
TRBJ1-2 TRBV5-6 . . TGTGCCAGCAGCCGGGTCTCCCTGGACTATGGCTACACCTTC CASSRVSLDYGYTF
TRBJ1-6 TRBV5-4 . TRBD1 TGTGCCAGCAGCTGGGACCTGACAGGGCGGTCACCCCTCCACTTT CASSWDLTGRSPLHF
TRBJ2-2 TRBV27 once . TGTGCCAGCAGCCTTATTCAGGGCACCGGGGAGCTGTTTTTT CASSLIQGTGELFF
TRBJ2-7 TRBV5-4 . . TGTGCCAGCAGCTTGGCCAGTCCCTCCTACGAGCAGTACTTC CASSLASPSYEQYF
TRBJ1-1 TRBV27 . TRBD1 TGTGCCAGCAGTTTATCAGGGACAGCGAACACTGAAGCTTTCTTT CASSLSGTANTEAFF
TRBJ1-2 TRBV27 few TRBD1 TGTGCCAGCAGTCCACAGGGGAACTATGGCTACACCTTC CASSPQGNYGYTF
TRBJ1-5 TRBV6-6 . . TGTGCCAGCAGTTACTCACCCGAGTATAGCAATCAGCCCCAGCATTTT CASSYSPEYSNQPQHF
TRBJ2-1 TRBV4-2 . . TGTGCCAGCAGCCAAGATATCCTCAGCTCCTACAATGAGCAGTTCTTC CASSQDILSSYNEQFF
TRBJ1-4 TRBV4-1 . . TGCGCCAGCAGCCAAGATGTAACCGCCATTAATGAAAAACTGTTTTTT CASSQDVTAINEKLFF
TRBJ2-7 TRBV5-1 . . TGCGCCAGCAGCTTGTTAGGTGGGGTCGAGCAGTACTTC CASSLLGGVEQYF
TRBJ2-7 TRBV25-1 . TRBD1 TGTGCCAGCAGTGAAGGACAGGGAGTCTACGAGCAGTACTTC CASSEGQGVYEQYF
TRBJ2-2 TRBV27 . . TGTGCCAGCAGCCCGGGACAGAACACCGGGGAGCTGTTTTTT CASSPGQNTGELFF
TRBJ2-3 TRBV10-2 . . TGCGCCAGCAGTGCCTCATTGTCAGATACGCAGTATTTT CASSASLSDTQYF
TRBJ1-1 TRBV13 . . TGTGCCAGCAGCTTCACGGGAAATAACACTGAAGCTTTCTTT CASSFTGNNTEAFF
TRBJ2-2 TRBV5-1 . TRBD1 TGCGCCAGCAGCCCCACGATCGGGACAGGGTTGCGCACCGGGGAGCTGTTTTTT CASSPTIGTGLRTGELFF
TRBJ2-5 TRBV4-3 . . TGCGCCAGCAGCCAAGATCACAGCCAAGAGACCCAGTACTTC CASSQDHSQETQYF
TRBJ2-7 TRBV13 . . TGTGCCAGCAGCTTAAAACCGATTAGCTACGAGCAGTACTTC CASSLKPISYEQYF
TRBJ2-1 TRBV29-1 . . TGCAGCGTTGTTGACTGGGGCAATGAGCAGTTCTTC CSVVDWGNEQFF
TRBJ1-6 TRBV5-4 . TRBD1 TGTGCCAGCGCGTCCCGAGGAGAGGGGGCCTCACCCCTCCACTTT CASASRGEGASPLHF
TRBJ2-3 TRBV11-2 . . TGTGCCAGCAGCTTAGGTCAGGGTAGCACAGATACGCAGTATTTT CASSLGQGSTDTQYF
TRBJ1-1 TRBV4-1 . . TGCGCCAGCAGCCCAACCCCCGGGGTAGAGAGGGTTGAAGCTTTCTTT CASSPTPGVERVEAFF
TRBJ2-3 TRBV12-5 . TRBD2 TGTGCTAGTGGCCCGGGGACTAGCGGGAATATAGATACGCAGTATTTT CASGPGTSGNIDTQYF
TRBJ2-7 TRBV6-5 . . TGTGCCAGCAGTTACTTCACCGGGAGCTCCTACGAGCAGTACTTC CASSYFTGSSYEQYF
TRBJ2-5 TRBV10-3 . TRBD2 TGTGCCATCAGTGAGGTTACTAGCGGCTACCAAGAGACCCAGTACTTC CAISEVTSGYQETQYF
TRBJ1-5 TRBV27 . TRBD1 TGTGCCAGCAGTTTCGGACAGGGCGGTCAGCCCCAGCATTTT CASSFGQGGQPQHF
TRBJ1-2 TRBV13 once TRBD1 TGTGCCAGCAGCTCCGACAGGGAGTCTAACTATGGCTACACCTTC CASSSDRESNYGYTF
TRBJ1-3 TRBV4-3 . . TGCGCCAGCAGCCAAGTTTGGGATTGGGCGGTTGGTGGAAACACCATATATTTT CASSQVWDWAVGGNTIYF
TRBJ2-3 TRBV27 once TRBD2 TGTGCCAGCAGTTTAATGAGCGGGGCTCTCACAGATACGCAGTATTTT CASSLMSGALTDTQYF
TRBJ2-1 TRBV5-4 . TRBD2 TGTGCCAGCAGCTTGATGGTAGCGGGGCCTCTTGGTGACAATGAGCAGTTCTTC CASSLMVAGPLGDNEQFF
TRBJ2-2 TRBV9 . TRBD1 TGTGCCAGCAGCGTTAGCCGGGACAGGGGCAACACCGGGGAGCTGTTTTTT CASSVSRDRGNTGELFF
TRBJ1-2 TRBV11-2 . . TGTGCCAGCAGCTTAACGCCGGGCCACTATGGCTACACCTTC CASSLTPGHYGYTF
TRBJ2-7 TRBV5-6 . . TGTGCCAGCAGTCGACAGACAATCTCCTACGAGCAGTACTTC CASSRQTISYEQYF
TRBJ2-7 TRBV13 . . TGTGCCAGCAGCTCATCTGAGGGCTACGAGCAGTACTTC CASSSSEGYEQYF
TRBJ1-4 TRBV7-2 . . TGTGCCAGCAGCTCTGACGGGCCCCCGTGGGATCCTAATGAAAAACTGTTTTTT CASSSDGPPWDPNEKLFF